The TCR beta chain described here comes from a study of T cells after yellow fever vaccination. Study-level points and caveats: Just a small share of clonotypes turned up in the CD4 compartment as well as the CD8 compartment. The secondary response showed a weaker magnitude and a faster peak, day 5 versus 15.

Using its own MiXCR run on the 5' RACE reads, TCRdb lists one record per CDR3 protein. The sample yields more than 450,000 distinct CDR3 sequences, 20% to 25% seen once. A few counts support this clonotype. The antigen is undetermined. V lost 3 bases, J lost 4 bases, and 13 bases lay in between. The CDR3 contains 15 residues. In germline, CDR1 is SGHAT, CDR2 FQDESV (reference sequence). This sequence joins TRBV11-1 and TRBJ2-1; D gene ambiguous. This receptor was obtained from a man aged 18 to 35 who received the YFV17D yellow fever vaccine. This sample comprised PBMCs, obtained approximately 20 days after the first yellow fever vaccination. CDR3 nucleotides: TGTGCCAGCAGCTTCCGGGCCCTAAATTACAATGAGCAGTTCTTC. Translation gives CASSFRALNYNEQFF.